What follows are 14 T cell receptor beta chains derived from one specimen sequenced in a study of T-cell memory formation after mild COVID-19. Each CDR3 protein gets one entry after TCRdb re-called the 5' RACE reads with MiXCR. The profile shows roughly 450,000 distinct CDR3 sequences, over 15% of them singletons. Sequenced material: PBMCs or a T cell subset sorted from them (not recorded which). Receptor source: an adult woman who had mild COVID-19 (a few samples of this study predate the infection). Cell type and time point are not known.

This clonotype occurred a few times. The V gene is TRBV12-3 or TRBV12-4, the J gene TRBJ2-7; maybe TRBD1 (6 bases). V was cut by 6 bases and J by 4 bases, with 19 bases left in between. The CDR3 runs to 15 residues. CDR3 amino acids: CASSKQGLSRYEQYF. In nucleotides, the CDR3 is TGTGCCAGCAGCAAGCAGGGGCTTAGTCGGTACGAGCAGTACTTC.

This clonotype was seen a few times. The chain links TRBV7-3 to TRBJ2-1, with 10 bases matching TRBD2. J gave up 7 bases and V 4 bases, and 7 bases lay outside the gene matches. From germline, CDR1 is SGHTA and CDR2 FQGTGA. This CDR3 has 15 amino acids. The CDR3 spells CASSWTSGGGNEQFF. The CDR3 DNA follows: TGTGCCAGCAGCTGGACTAGCGGAGGGGGAAATGAGCAGTTCTTC.

As to this clonotype: A much larger clone lies one base from this, so it may be a read error. J is TRBJ2-2 and V is TRBV10-3; D not resolved. Trimming took 5 bases from V and 1 from J, leaving 11 bases between them. The germline V gene encodes CDR1 ENHRY and CDR2 SYGVKD. The CDR3 loop spans 15 amino acids. As DNA, the CDR3 is TGTGCCATCAGTCTAAAACGGATGAACACCGGGGAGCTGTTTTTT. Its protein product is CAISLKRMNTGELFF.

This clonotype has only a few counts. The gene calls are TRBV5-1 and TRBJ2-1; either TRBD1 or TRBD2 may fit D (5 bases each). V was clipped by 5 bases and J by 12 bases, with 18 bases between them. CDR1 is SGHRS and CDR2 is YFSETQ in the germline V gene. This CDR3 is built from 13 residues. CDR3 loop: CASRVGTSGWQFF. Written as DNA, the CDR3 is TGCGCCAGCAGGGTCGGGACCTCGGGGTGGCAGTTCTTC.

This clonotype was seen repeatedly, ten times or more. The CDR3 protein is CASSLPRGNYNEQFF. The CDR3 nucleotides read TGTGCCAGCAGCTTACCGCGGGGGAACTACAATGAGCAGTTCTTC. The chain employs TRBV7-3 and TRBJ2-1; 7 nucleotides line up with TRBD2. Trimming removed 2 bases from V and 3 bases from J; junction bases left unmatched: 4. From germline, CDR1 is SGHTA and CDR2 FQGTGA. The CDR3 runs to 15 residues.

This chain connects TRBV9 to TRBJ1-4, with D uncertain. Trimming left V 4 bases short and J 3 bases short, with 7 bases between. CDR1 and CDR2 from the germline V gene are SGDLS and YYNGEE. The CDR3 has 13 residues. For the CDR3, the DNA is TGTGCCAGCAGCACGATTCCTAATGAAAAACTGTTTTTT. Translated, it gives CASSTIPNEKLFF.

This chain uses TRBV10-3 with TRBJ2-1; maybe TRBD2 (5 bases). The CDR3 runs 15 residues. Trimming took off 10 bases at V and 5 bases at J, with 21 bases between the two ends. Germline V gene data show CDR1 as ENHRY and CDR2 as SYGVKD. In DNA form, the CDR3 reads TGTGCCACCTGGGCGGGTACGTCCCCAGACAATGAGCAGTTCTTC. This encodes CATWAGTSPDNEQFF.

This clonotype was seen a few times. This chain uses TRBV7-8 with TRBJ2-3; no reliable D call. Germline loops: CDR1 SGHVS, CDR2 FQNEAQ. V was shortened by 1 base and J by 4 bases, with 9 bases between the two germline ends. This CDR3 is built from 14 residues. CDR3 protein: CASSLGVGADTQYF. CDR3 coding DNA: TGTGCCAGCAGCTTAGGGGTAGGCGCAGATACGCAGTATTTT.

The J gene is TRBJ1-1, the V gene TRBV30; D uncertain. V lost 3 bases, J lost 2 bases, and 13 bases lay in between. Per germline, CDR1 GTSNPN and CDR2 SVGIG (reference sequence). The CDR3 loop spans 14 amino acids. The CDR3 DNA sequence: TGTGCCTGGAGCGCACTGAGTCCAAACACTGAAGCTTTCTTT. This gives the protein CAWSALSPNTEAFF.

The chain carries TRBV4-2 and TRBJ2-7, with TRBD1 matching over 7 bases. The CDR3 runs 15 residues. Looked up from germline, CDR1 is LGHNA and CDR2 is YNFKEQ. After removal of 4 bases from V and 4 bases from J, the junction contained 10 bases not matched to a gene. CDR3 nucleotide sequence: TGTGCCAGCAGCCTAAAAGACAGGGTATCGTACGAGCAGTACTTC. As protein: CASSLKDRVSYEQYF.

This chain joins TRBV19 and TRBJ2-3; the match to TRBD2 covers 8 bases. The ends lost 3 bases at V and 3 bases at J; junction bases unmatched: 5. The CDR3 length is 15 residues. Per the germline V gene, CDR1 is LNHDA and CDR2 is SQIVND (reference sequence). This CDR3 is CASSIDGRATDTQYF. The DNA of the CDR3 is TGTGCCAGTAGTATTGACGGGAGGGCAACAGATACGCAGTATTTT.

This clonotype has only a few counts. This chain connects TRBV7-9 to TRBJ2-6, with no clear D. CDR3 size: 16 residues. Between the trimmed V and J ends, which lost 3 bases and 0 bases, there was a span of 9 bases. Looked up from germline, CDR1 is SEHNR and CDR2 is FQNEAQ (reference sequence). The chain's CDR3 is CASSFRMSSGANVLTF. Written as DNA, the CDR3 is TGTGCCAGCAGCTTCCGGATGAGCTCTGGGGCCAACGTCCTGACTTTC.

J is TRBJ1-2 and V is TRBV6-6, with D perhaps matching TRBD1 (6 bases). The CDR3 spans 14 residues. The V end lost 2 bases, the J end lost 4 bases, and 11 bases lay between the germline ends. The germline gives CDR1 MNHNY, CDR2 SVGAGI (reference sequence). CDR3 amino acids: CASSYTQGTYGYTF. CDR3 nucleotides: TGTGCCAGCAGTTACACTCAGGGGACCTATGGCTACACCTTC.

The chain couples TRBV12-3 or TRBV12-4 to TRBJ2-1, with D hard to call. The CDR3 consists of 12 residues. Trimming took off 2 bases at V and 10 bases at J, with 9 bases between the two ends. CDR3 sequence (DNA): TGTGCCAGCAGTTTACGGTTCCGCGAGCAGTTCTTC. Translating gives CASSLRFREQFF.